These 22 T cell receptor beta chains were all obtained from the same sample, sequenced in a study of blood T cell repertoires in COVID-19 (dated by TCRdb to 2020 to 2022). The library came from the immunoSEQ multiplex PCR assay. TCRdb's version of the immuneACCESS table is confined to in-frame rearrangements and falls short of the full clone set. An unresolved V gene accounts for under half of the shortfall where checked; the remainder is of unknown origin. The sample includes 150,000 to 200,000 clones, with roughly 88% observed a single time. The ten largest clonotypes hold approximately 9.4% of the sample. Sample: peripheral blood. The source of these receptors is a woman of 80 years or more with acute or convalescent COVID-19.

The count of this clone is one. CDR3 in DNA: TGTGCCAGCAGCAACTACCCCCCAGATGGGGGGGCAGGTACTGAAGCTTTCTTT. Protein: CASSNYPPDGGAGTEAFF. V gene TRBV21-1 combines with J gene TRBJ1-1. TRBV21-1 is marked as a pseudogene. CDR3 length equals 18 residues.

V is TRBV7-8 and J is TRBJ1-2, with 7 bases aligning to TRBD1. CDR3 length: 12 residues. The trim removed 5 bases at V and 14 bases at J, leaving 11 bases unmatched. Germline loops: CDR1 SGHVS, CDR2 FQNEAQ. CDR3 region: CASSPSETGNTF. CDR3 coding DNA: TGTGCCAGCAGCCCCTCCGAGACAGGGAATACCTTC. The full variable domain, with the rest looked up from reference TRBV7-8 and TRBJ1-2, is GAGVSQSPRYKVAKRGQDVALRCDPISGHVSLFWYQQALGQGPEFLTYFQNEAQLDKSGLPSDRFFAERPEGSVSTLKIQRTQQEDSAVYLCASSPSETGNTFGSGTRLTVV.

V and J are TRBV5-1 and TRBJ1-2; a weak D match, TRBD1 (5 bases). Germline CDR1 SGHRS, CDR2 YFSETQ. The CDR3 contains 15 residues. V shed 2 bases and J shed 0 bases, with 11 bases lying between them. CDR3 sequence: CASSFGQTSNYGYTF. As DNA, the CDR3 is TGCGCCAGCAGCTTCGGACAAACCTCTAACTATGGCTACACCTTC.

The rearrangement uses TRBV5-5 and TRBJ1-4; 8 bases match TRBD1. Germline assignment: CDR1 SGHKS and CDR2 YYEKEE (reference sequence). The CDR3 spans 15 residues. J gave up 8 bases and V 3 bases, and 9 bases lay outside the gene matches. CDR3 protein: CASSSTGEGSEKLFF. The DNA of the CDR3 is TGTGCCAGCAGCTCGACAGGGGAAGGGTCCGAAAAACTGTTTTTT.

The CDR3 sequence is CASSAGTHGNTIYF. Here the CDR3 DNA reads TGTGCCAGCTCGGCCGGGACACACGGAAACACCATATATTTT. This rearrangement joins TRBV18 to TRBJ1-3; TRBD1 is a possible D gene (6 bases). The germline CDR1 and CDR2 sequences are KGHSH and LQKENI. Trimming took off 6 bases at V and 4 bases at J, with 13 bases between the two ends. This CDR3 contains 14 residues.

The chain combines TRBV7-8 with TRBJ2-5; 15 nucleotides agree with TRBD2. V was clipped by 7 bases and J by 4 bases; unmatched bases: 10. Germline CDR1 SGHVS, CDR2 FQNEAQ. This CDR3 is 17 amino acids long. The CDR3 is CASTPRTSGRGLETQYF. The CDR3 DNA is TGTGCCAGCACCCCGAGGACTAGCGGGAGGGGTTTAGAGACCCAGTACTTC.

The chain couples TRBV29-1 to TRBJ2-5; TRBD2 aligns across 11 bases. The V gene end was trimmed by 1 base and the J gene end by 5 bases; junction bases not matched to a gene: 3. This CDR3 is built from 14 residues. Germline V gives CDR1 SQVTM, CDR2 ANQGSEA. The CDR3 protein is CSVEGLAGSETQYF. CDR3 coding DNA: TGCAGCGTTGAAGGACTAGCGGGATCGGAGACCCAGTACTTC.

The chain links TRBV7-9 to TRBJ1-1, with 9 positions matching TRBD1. Germline V gene sequence: CDR1 SEHNR, CDR2 FQNEAQ (reference sequence). Trimming at V came to 5 bases and at J to 10 bases, leaving 2 bases not matched to a gene. The CDR3 is 11 amino acids. The CDR3 spells CASSADRGAFF. CDR3 nucleotides: TGTGCCAGCAGCGCGGACAGGGGAGCTTTCTTT.

V gene TRBV6-5 combines with J gene TRBJ2-2, with D possibly being TRBD1 (5 bases). V lost 2 bases to trimming and J lost 5 bases, with 12 bases between them. There are 15 residues in the CDR3. CDR1 and CDR2 from the germline V gene are MNHEY and SVGAGI. Here the CDR3 reads CASSYGRVGTGELFF. Here the CDR3 DNA reads TGTGCCAGCAGTTACGGCAGGGTTGGGACCGGGGAGCTGTTTTTT.

Only a few counts were recorded for this clone. The V and J genes are TRBV9 and TRBJ1-2; D is unresolved. With 5 bases removed from V and 1 base from J, the gap between germline ends came to 6 bases. The CDR3 consists of 12 residues. Germline CDR1 and CDR2: SGDLS and YYNGEE. DNA for the CDR3: TGTGCCAGCAGGCAGGTTAACTATGGCTACACCTTC. This gives the protein CASRQVNYGYTF.

The chain is built from TRBV27 and TRBJ2-7, with 9 bases identical to TRBD2. The CDR3 extends over 14 amino acids. J lost 3 bases, V lost 7 bases, and 7 bases had no gene match. The germline gives CDR1 MNHEY, CDR2 SMNVEV (reference sequence). CDR3 amino acids: CASTRAGGVYEQYF. Here the CDR3 DNA reads TGTGCCAGCACTAGAGCGGGAGGAGTCTACGAGCAGTACTTC.

The chain links TRBV3-1 (or the pseudogene TRBV3-2) to TRBJ1-3; D gene unclear. The CDR3 has 13 amino acids. The germline gives CDR1 LGHDT, CDR2 YNNKEL (reference sequence). The V gene lost 5 bases and the J gene lost 0 bases, with 5 bases spanning the gap. The CDR3 region has the DNA TGTGCCAGCAGCTACAACTCTGGAAACACCATATATTTT. Protein product: CASSYNSGNTIYF.

The chain recombines TRBV7-2 with TRBJ1-4, with TRBD1 matching 7 bases. V dropped 1 base and J dropped 7; count of bases not matched to a gene: 3. Per the germline V gene, CDR1 is SGHTA and CDR2 is FQGNSA. The CDR3 consists of 14 residues. The CDR3 here is CASSLDRGGEKLFF. CDR3 DNA: TGTGCCAGCAGCTTAGACAGGGGCGGTGAAAAACTGTTTTTT.

The V gene is TRBV3-1 (or the pseudogene TRBV3-2), the J gene TRBJ2-6; 8 bases agree with TRBD1. This CDR3 is 19 amino acids long. Germline V gives CDR1 LGHDT, CDR2 YNNKEL (reference sequence). V shed 4 bases and J 3 bases; nucleotides not matched to a gene: 14. DNA for the CDR3: TGTGCCAGCAGCCCCAGGGGCCCGCAGGGGGCGGTTGGGGCCAACGTCCTGACTTTC. Translation: CASSPRGPQGAVGANVLTF.

This clone was found once. The chain's CDR3 is CATSRLGGNTIYF. The CDR3 region has the DNA TGTGCCACCTCCAGGTTGGGTGGAAACACCATATATTTT. The chain recombines TRBV2 with TRBJ1-3, with D hard to call. V was shortened by 10 bases and J by 3 bases, with 13 bases between the two germline ends. The germline V gene has CDR1 SNHLY and CDR2 FYNNEI. The length of the CDR3 is 13 residues.

This sequence joins TRBV24-1 and TRBJ1-2, with D tentatively TRBD1 (5 bases). V was pared by 12 bases and J by 4 bases, with 26 bases between. The V gene's germline CDR1 is KGHDR and CDR2 SFDVKD. The CDR3 sequence is 16 residues long. The CDR3 DNA sequence: TGTGCCGCCGGGTGGTGGGGAGGGGAGAGCTCCTATGGCTACACCTTC. This gives the protein CAAGWWGGESSYGYTF.

V usage is TRBV7-9 and J usage is TRBJ1-2, with a tentative D call TRBD1 (6 bases). The V and J ends lost 5 bases and 2 bases respectively, with 18 bases between them. The CDR3 contains 16 residues. Germline V gene sequence: CDR1 SEHNR, CDR2 FQNEAQ (reference sequence). The CDR3 DNA sequence: TGTGCCAGCAGCCCCCAAGGGGGTAGGCAGAACTATGGCTACACCTTC. Translated: CASSPQGGRQNYGYTF.

V usage is TRBV10-3 and J usage is TRBJ1-1; 8 nucleotides match TRBD1. The V gene end was trimmed by 6 bases and the J gene end by 4 bases; junction bases not matched to a gene: 4. CDR1 ENHRY and CDR2 SYGVKD come from the germline V gene. This CDR3 contains 13 residues. CDR3 DNA: TGTGCCATCAGAACAGGGGGGAGCACTGAAGCTTTCTTT. This encodes CAIRTGGSTEAFF.

The chain recombines TRBV15 with TRBJ2-2, with 14 bases fitting TRBD2. The trim removed 5 bases at V and 2 bases at J, leaving 1 base unmatched. The CDR3 has 16 residues. CDR1 is LNHNV and CDR2 is YYDKDF in the germline V gene (reference sequence). CDR3 sequence (DNA): TGTGCCACCAGCGGACTAGCGGGAGGAAACACCGGGGAGCTGTTTTTT. Its translation: CATSGLAGGNTGELFF. The variable domain in full, with the rest retrieved from reference TRBV15 and TRBJ2-2, is DAMVIQNPRYQVTQFGKPVTLSCSQTLNHNVMYWYQQKSSQAPKLLFHYYDKDFNNEADTPDNFQSRRPNTSFCFLDIRSPGLGDTAMYLCATSGLAGGNTGELFFGEGSRLTVL.

This clone was counted between two and nine times. The genes are TRBV12-3 or TRBV12-4 and TRBJ1-1; D gene unclear. V was trimmed by 6 bases and J by 11 bases, leaving 13 bases between them. The CDR3 spans 11 residues. The CDR3 protein is CASRIAGNAFF. Written as DNA, the CDR3 is TGTGCCAGCAGAATCGCGGGGAATGCTTTCTTT.

This rearrangement joins TRBV2 to TRBJ2-2; the D is unclear. This CDR3 is 12 amino acids long. V lost 5 bases and J lost 3, with 4 bases in between. The V gene's germline CDR1 is SNHLY and CDR2 FYNNEI. This CDR3 is CASSTHTGELFF. The CDR3 coding sequence is TGTGCCAGCAGTACACACACCGGGGAGCTGTTTTTT. Full variable domain (missing parts from reference TRBV2 and TRBJ2-2): EPEVTQTPSHQVTQMGQEVILRCVPISNHLYFYWYRQILGQKVEFLVSFYNNEISEKSEIFDDQFSVERPDGSNFTLKIRSTKLEDSAMYFCASSTHTGELFFGEGSRLTVL.

V and J are TRBV6-5 and TRBJ1-1; 7 bases fit TRBD1. The ends lost 5 bases at V and 4 bases at J; junction bases unmatched: 4. CDR3 length: 13 residues. Germline V lookup: CDR1 MNHEY, CDR2 SVGAGI. The CDR3, as DNA: TGTGCCAGCAGTCTGACAGGGATCACTGAAGCTTTCTTT. This gives the protein CASSLTGITEAFF.